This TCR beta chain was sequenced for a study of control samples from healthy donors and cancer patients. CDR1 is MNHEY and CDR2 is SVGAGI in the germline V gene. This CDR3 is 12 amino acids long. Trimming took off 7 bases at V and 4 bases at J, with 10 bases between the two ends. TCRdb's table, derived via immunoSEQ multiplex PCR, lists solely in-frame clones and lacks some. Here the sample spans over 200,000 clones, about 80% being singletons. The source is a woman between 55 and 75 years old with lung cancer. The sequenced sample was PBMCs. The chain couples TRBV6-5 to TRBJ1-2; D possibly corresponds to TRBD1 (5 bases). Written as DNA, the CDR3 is TGTGCCAGCACCCCAGGGACCTATGGCTACACCTTC. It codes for CASTPGTYGYTF.